This T cell receptor (beta chain) was recorded in a study of T-cell memory formation after mild COVID-19. Findings and caveats of the study: A balance of CD4 and CD8 characterized clones contracting day 15 to 85, whereas later expanders leaned CD4+. Pre-infection memory showed some responding clones, and this suggested that cross-reactive memory joined. Clonal second-wave expansions that peaked on day 37 had unconfirmed SARS-CoV-2 specificity. Contracting clones localized mainly to CM and EM when CD4+ and mainly to EMRA when CD8+.

The germline V gene has CDR1 MNHEY and CDR2 SVGAGI. Between the trimmed V and J ends, which lost 7 bases and 3 bases, there was a span of 19 bases. The CDR3 runs 15 residues. This clonotype was observed a few times. Its matching antigen is unknown. MiXCR, run by TCRdb on the 5' RACE reads, gives a single entry per CDR3 protein. The table includes about 430,000 distinct CDR3 sequences, roughly a quarter detected once. The receptor was derived from an adult woman who had mild COVID-19 (a few samples of this study predate the infection). Cell type and time point are not known. The rearrangement links TRBV6-5 to TRBJ2-7, with D perhaps being TRBD1 or TRBD2 (6 bases each). Material for sequencing was PBMCs or a T cell subset sorted from them (not recorded which). The CDR3 DNA reads TGTGCCAGCACCGTAGGCCCCGGGGGCGGCTACGAGCAGTACTTC. This gives the protein CASTVGPGGGYEQYF.